A selection of T cell receptor beta chains follows, all from one sample in a study of cytomegalovirus exposure and HLA in healthy donors. The table came from immunoSEQ multiplex PCR; TCRdb's copy has only in-frame clones and leaves some out. The sample contains about 160,000 clones, around four fifths of which appear only once. The sequencing sample was made of PBMCs. The receptors shown here come from a man younger than 40 in good health and CMV-seropositive. The CDR3 runs from the conserved cysteine through the conserved F or W. The D gene is left open where the match is weak. Clone size, where shown, is once, few, many, or a class for clones that have expanded.

CDR3nt | CDR3aa | j_gene | d_gene | abundance | v_gene
TGTGCCAGCAGCTCACTAGCGGGGGGCAATGAGCAGTTCTTC | CASSSLAGGNEQFF | TRBJ2-1 | TRBD2 | . | TRBV7-2
TGCAGCGCCGGGCAGGGGGCGACTAATGAAAAACTGTTTTTT | CSAGQGATNEKLFF | TRBJ1-4 | TRBD1 | . | TRBV29-1
TGTGCCAGCTCACCACGAGAAAATTCCGGGACAGGGACCTACGAGCAGTACTTC | CASSPRENSGTGTYEQYF | TRBJ2-7 | TRBD1 | . | TRBV18
TGTGCCAGCAGTGGAAGTCCAGCGGGGGTATCCTACGAGCAGTACTTC | CASSGSPAGVSYEQYF | TRBJ2-7 | TRBD2 | . | TRBV2
TGTGCCAGCAGCTTAGCGGCAACCGGGACTTTCCCCTACGAGCAGTACTTC | CASSLAATGTFPYEQYF | TRBJ2-7 | . | once | TRBV7-8
TGTGCCAGCAGTGGACAGGGGAGGGTCAATCAGCCCCAGCATTTT | CASSGQGRVNQPQHF | TRBJ1-5 | TRBD1 | . | TRBV27
TGTGCCAGCAGTGGTAACCGGGACAGAAGAAACACCATATATTTT | CASSGNRDRRNTIYF | TRBJ1-3 | TRBD1 | . | TRBV6-5
TGTGCCAGCAGCCCAACCCCCGGGACTCCTCAACCCCGGACCTACGAGCAGTACTTC | CASSPTPGTPQPRTYEQYF | TRBJ2-7 | . | . | TRBV7-9
TGTGCCAGCAGCTCAAGGGACAGGGCGGGAGAGACCCAGTACTTC | CASSSRDRAGETQYF | TRBJ2-5 | TRBD1 | . | TRBV11-2
TGCGCCAGCAGCGTAGGGACAGGGGGACGCTACGAGCAGTACTTC | CASSVGTGGRYEQYF | TRBJ2-7 | TRBD1 | . | TRBV10-1
TGTGCCAGCAGTTTCCCAGCGGGGAGATACACAGATACGCAGTATTTT | CASSFPAGRYTDTQYF | TRBJ2-3 | TRBD2 | . | TRBV27
TGTGCCAGCAGTGTTCGACAGGGCTACGAGCAGTACTTC | CASSVRQGYEQYF | TRBJ2-7 | TRBD1 | . | TRBV6-1
TGTGCCAGCAGTGATACGGACAGGGCCACAGATACGCAGTATTTT | CASSDTDRATDTQYF | TRBJ2-3 | TRBD1 | few | TRBV25-1
TGTGCCAGCAGTACAGGGAAAGAGGTTGCTGAAGCTTTCTTT | CASSTGKEVAEAFF | TRBJ1-1 | . | . | TRBV6-1
TGTGCCAGCCATAAAAACTATCCGGGACAGAATTCCACAGATACGCAGTATTTT | CASHKNYPGQNSTDTQYF | TRBJ2-3 | TRBD1 | . | TRBV27
TGTGCCAGCAGTTTAATCGGGGTGGGGAACATTCAGTACTTC | CASSLIGVGNIQYF | TRBJ2-4 | . | . | TRBV6-5
TGTGCCAGCAGGGGCAGGTACACTGAAGCTTTCTTT | CASRGRYTEAFF | TRBJ1-1 | . | once | TRBV6-5
TGTGCCTGGAGTGTGTCAAGGGGCATGGAGACCCAGTACTTC | CAWSVSRGMETQYF | TRBJ2-5 | . | . | TRBV30
TGCGCCAGCAGCCCCGGGACAGGGACTGGAAACACCATATATTTT | CASSPGTGTGNTIYF | TRBJ1-3 | TRBD1 | . | TRBV4-1
TGTGCCAGCAGCTTCCCGGGGGGCTATGGCTACACCTTC | CASSFPGGYGYTF | TRBJ1-2 | . | once | TRBV7-9
TGCGCCAGCAGCCATCCCGATGGTACGACAGGGGGCTTCACCGGGGAGCTGTTTTTT | CASSHPDGTTGGFTGELFF | TRBJ2-2 | TRBD1 | . | TRBV4-1
TGTGCCAGCAGCAACAGGGGTTACGAGACCCAGTACTTC | CASSNRGYETQYF | TRBJ2-5 | TRBD1 | few | TRBV6-6
TGCGCCAGCAGTGAAGCGGGGGGGCACACAGATACGCAGTATTTT | CASSEAGGHTDTQYF | TRBJ2-3 | TRBD2 | . | TRBV10-1
TGTGCCACCAGCAGCGGACAGTTGTCCTACGAGCAGTACTTC | CATSSGQLSYEQYF | TRBJ2-7 | . | . | TRBV15
TGTGCCAGCGCCCTTTATGGTGGTAGTACAAGAGACTGGTACTTC | CASALYGGSTRDWYF | TRBJ2-5 | . | . | TRBV27
TGTGCCAGCATCGAGGTAGTCAACACTGAAGCTTTCTTT | CASIEVVNTEAFF | TRBJ1-1 | . | . | TRBV11-2
TGTGCCATCAGTGATGGTCAGACTAACACCGGGGAGCTGTTTTTT | CAISDGQTNTGELFF | TRBJ2-2 | . | once | TRBV10-3
TGTGCCACCAGCTCCTCCGCGGGGGTACAGACCCAGTACTTC | CATSSSAGVQTQYF | TRBJ2-5 | TRBD2 | . | TRBV15
TGTGCCAGCAGTGAAAGGGACAGGGGTATCTATGGCTACACCTTC | CASSERDRGIYGYTF | TRBJ1-2 | TRBD1 | . | TRBV6-1
TGTGCCAGCAGCGTAGACTCCCTGGGTAGCGGCTACACCTTC | CASSVDSLGSGYTF | TRBJ1-2 | . | few | TRBV9
TGTGCCAGCAGTGACCGGGGACAGGGGCAAGAGACCCAGTACTTC | CASSDRGQGQETQYF | TRBJ2-5 | TRBD1 | . | TRBV2
TGTGCCCTTGAGGGGAGGGGCACTGAAGCTTTCTTT | CALEGRGTEAFF | TRBJ1-1 | . | . | TRBV7-9
TGTGCCAGCGGGGGACAGACCAATCAGCCCCAGCATTTT | CASGGQTNQPQHF | TRBJ1-5 | TRBD1 | few | TRBV2
TGTGCCATCAGTGCGGGACTAGCGGGTGCTAGCACAGATACGCAGTATTTT | CAISAGLAGASTDTQYF | TRBJ2-3 | TRBD2 | . | TRBV10-3
TGTGCCAGTAGTGGCTTATTAACAGATACGCAGTATTTT | CASSGLLTDTQYF | TRBJ2-3 | . | . | TRBV19
TGCGCCAGCAGTGAGTCAAGGAGGGGCAATCAGCCCCAGCATTTT | CASSESRRGNQPQHF | TRBJ1-5 | . | . | TRBV10-2
TGCGCCAGCAGTGACTACAGTGGTTCACCCCTCCACTTT | CASSDYSGSPLHF | TRBJ1-6 | . | . | TRBV10-2
TGTGCCAGCAGCTTGGGAACACACGATGAAAAACTGTTTTTT | CASSLGTHDEKLFF | TRBJ1-4 | . | . | TRBV5-4
TGCGCCAGCAGGCCAGCAGGGGAAATAGCCTACGAGCAGTACTTC | CASRPAGEIAYEQYF | TRBJ2-7 | . | . | TRBV4-1
TGCGCCAGCAGCCAAGGTCTAGCTGGCAAAAACATTCAGTACTTC | CASSQGLAGKNIQYF | TRBJ2-4 | . | . | TRBV4-1
TGTGCCAGCAGCTTATCCGGGAATGCAGCGGGAGATACGCAGTATTTT | CASSLSGNAAGDTQYF | TRBJ2-3 | . | few | TRBV7-2
TGTGCTAGTGGTTTAGGTACAGTCTTGGAGACCCAGTACTTC | CASGLGTVLETQYF | TRBJ2-5 | . | . | TRBV12-5
TGCGCCAGCAGCTTGGCCGGAGGACTAGGATATGAGCAGTTCTTC | CASSLAGGLGYEQFF | TRBJ2-1 | TRBD2 | . | TRBV5-1
TGCGCCAGCAGCTTGGCCGAGGGGGCGAACACTGAAGCTTTCTTT | CASSLAEGANTEAFF | TRBJ1-1 | TRBD1 | . | TRBV5-1
TGTGCCAGCAGTGGACAGTTTAGCACAGATACGCAGTATTTT | CASSGQFSTDTQYF | TRBJ2-3 | . | . | TRBV11-2
TGCACCAGCAGCCACCAAGCGGGGGATCCCCACAATGAGCAGTTCTTC | CTSSHQAGDPHNEQFF | TRBJ2-1 | . | few | TRBV1
TGTGCCAGCAGCCCTACGTGGGCCCCAAGGCAGTACTTC | CASSPTWAPRQYF | TRBJ2-7 | . | . | TRBV9
TGTGCCAGCAGTCAGGGGTTGCCTGAAGCTTTCTTT | CASSQGLPEAFF | TRBJ1-1 | . | . | TRBV6-1
TGTGCCAGCAGCTTGGGACAGGGGGCTGGTACTGAAGCTTTCTTT | CASSLGQGAGTEAFF | TRBJ1-1 | TRBD1 | . | TRBV5-6
TGTGCCAGCAGCCCCGGGACAGGGATAATCTACACCTTC | CASSPGTGIIYTF | TRBJ1-2 | TRBD1 | . | TRBV5-4
TGTGCCAGCAGCCCACAGTTTACTAATGAAAAACTGTTTTTT | CASSPQFTNEKLFF | TRBJ1-4 | . | . | TRBV5-6
TGTGCCAGTAGCAGATACCGGGACACCTCCTACGAGCAGTACTTC | CASSRYRDTSYEQYF | TRBJ2-7 | . | once | TRBV19
TGTGCCACCTGGCCGGGACAGGGAACCGGGGAGCTGTTTTTT | CATWPGQGTGELFF | TRBJ2-2 | TRBD1 | . | TRBV15
TGCGCCAGCAGCCCCCAGCCCGGGGACACTGAAGCTTTCTTT | CASSPQPGDTEAFF | TRBJ1-1 | . | . | TRBV10-1
TGCAGCGTCGGAGGGACGGTATATGGCTACACCTTC | CSVGGTVYGYTF | TRBJ1-2 | . | few | TRBV29-1
TGTGCCAGCAGCTTATGTCGGGGGGTTCAAGATACGCAGTATTTT | CASSLCRGVQDTQYF | TRBJ2-3 | TRBD2 | once | TRBV7-3
TGTGCCATCAGTTATAGTATTGACAGGGGCTCCTACGAGCAGTACTTC | CAISYSIDRGSYEQYF | TRBJ2-7 | TRBD1 | . | TRBV10-3